This T cell receptor (beta chain) derives from a study of T-cell reconstitution after alpha-beta-depleted transplantation in children. Study-wide results and caveats: Certain patients had high TCRbeta diversity at day 60, and it came from recipient T cells and thymic progenitors that survived. The origin of alpha-beta T cells about two months after transplant was reportedly several hundred expanded graft clones. A year had passed since transplant, and T-cell counts and diversity by then came mostly from newly produced T cells.

A word on this clonotype: Antigen specificity is unknown.

Per the germline V gene, CDR1 is LGHNA and CDR2 is YSLEER. The V segment lost 1 base and the J segment 4 bases; nucleotides outside the gene matches: 7. The CDR3 is 17 amino acids. Unique molecular identifiers featured in how the TCRbeta library was prepared. TCRdb ran MiXCR on the PCR reads and lists one entry per CDR3 protein. In the table there are a few hundred thousand distinct CDR3 sequences, under 15% of which are singletons. The clonotype comes from a male patient younger than 18 who had a stem cell transplant for acute myeloid leukemia, so the T cells may come from the graft donor. V gene TRBV4-3 combines with J gene TRBJ2-2, with 9 bases lining up with TRBD2. This material consisted of PBMCs, mostly from graft donor cells, taken 360 days after TCRalphabeta/CD19-depleted stem cell transplant. DNA of the CDR3: TGCGCCAGCAGCCAAGGGGCGGGAGGGCCGGGCACCGGGGAGCTGTTTTTT. This sequence encodes CASSQGAGGPGTGELFF.